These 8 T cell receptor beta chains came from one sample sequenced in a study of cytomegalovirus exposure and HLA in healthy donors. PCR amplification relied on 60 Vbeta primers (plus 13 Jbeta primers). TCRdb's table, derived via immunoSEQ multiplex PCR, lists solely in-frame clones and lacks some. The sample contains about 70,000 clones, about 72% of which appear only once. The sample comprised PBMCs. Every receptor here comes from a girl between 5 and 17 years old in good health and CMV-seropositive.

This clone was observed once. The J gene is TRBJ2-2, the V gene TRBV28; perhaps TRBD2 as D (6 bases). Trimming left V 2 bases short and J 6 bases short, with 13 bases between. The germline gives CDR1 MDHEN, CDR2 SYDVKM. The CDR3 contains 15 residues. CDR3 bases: TGTGCCAGCAGTTTACGGGGGAATTTTCCCGGGGAGCTGTTTTTT. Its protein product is CASSLRGNFPGELFF.

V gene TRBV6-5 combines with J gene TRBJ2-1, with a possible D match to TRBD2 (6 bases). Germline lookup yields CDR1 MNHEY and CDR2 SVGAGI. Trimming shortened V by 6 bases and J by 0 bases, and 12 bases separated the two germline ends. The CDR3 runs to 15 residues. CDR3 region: CASRGPGDSYNEQFF. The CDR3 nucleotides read TGTGCCAGCAGGGGTCCGGGGGACTCCTACAATGAGCAGTTCTTC.

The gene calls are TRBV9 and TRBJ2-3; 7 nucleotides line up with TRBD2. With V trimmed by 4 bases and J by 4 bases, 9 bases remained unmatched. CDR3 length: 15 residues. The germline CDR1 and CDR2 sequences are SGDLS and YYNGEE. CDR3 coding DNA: TGTGCCAGCAGCACCCGCGGGGGTGCAGCAGATACGCAGTATTTT. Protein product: CASSTRGGAADTQYF.

CDR3 residues: CASSLTGSSYNEQFF. The CDR3 nucleotides are TGTGCCAGCAGCTTGACAGGTTCCTCCTACAATGAGCAGTTCTTC. The chain is built from TRBV7-6 and TRBJ2-1; the D gene is possibly TRBD1 (6 bases). V dropped 3 bases and J dropped 0 bases, with 9 bases sitting between them. The CDR3 has 15 residues. CDR1 is SGHVS, CDR2 FNYEAQ, per germline.

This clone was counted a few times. CDR3: CASVGDGGTYNEQFF. As DNA, the CDR3 is TGTGCCAGCGTCGGAGACGGGGGAACCTACAATGAGCAGTTCTTC. The chain uses TRBV6-5 and TRBJ2-1; the D gene is possibly TRBD2 (6 bases). The length of the CDR3 is 15 residues. Trimming shortened V by 8 bases and J by 2 bases, and 16 bases separated the two germline ends. Germline V gene data show CDR1 as MNHEY and CDR2 as SVGAGI.

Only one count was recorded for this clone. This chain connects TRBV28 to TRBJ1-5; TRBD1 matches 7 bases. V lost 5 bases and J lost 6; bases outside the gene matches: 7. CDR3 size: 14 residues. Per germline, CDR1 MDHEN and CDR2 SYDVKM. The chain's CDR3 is CASSTTGVGQPQHF. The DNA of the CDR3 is TGTGCCAGCAGTACAACAGGGGTAGGTCAGCCCCAGCATTTT.

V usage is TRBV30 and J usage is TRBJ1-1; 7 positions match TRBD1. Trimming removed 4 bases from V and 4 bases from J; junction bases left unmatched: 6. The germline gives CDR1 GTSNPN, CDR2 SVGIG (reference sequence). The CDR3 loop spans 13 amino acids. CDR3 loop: CAWNRQGSTEAFF. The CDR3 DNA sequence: TGTGCCTGGAATAGACAGGGCTCCACTGAAGCTTTCTTT.

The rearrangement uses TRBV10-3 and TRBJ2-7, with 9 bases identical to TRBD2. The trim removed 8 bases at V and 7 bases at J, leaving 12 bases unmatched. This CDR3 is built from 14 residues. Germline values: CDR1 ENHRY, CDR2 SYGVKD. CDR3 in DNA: TGTGCCATCCGTCTAAAGGCGGGAGGGGAAGAGCAGTACTTC. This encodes CAIRLKAGGEEQYF.